This T cell receptor beta chain was documented in a study of blood T cell repertoires in COVID-19. On the study more broadly: Collection of acute and convalescent COVID-19 samples took place in the United States, Italy and Spain. Nucleic acid was either cDNA or gDNA, and it came from T cells, B-cell-depleted T cells, or PBMCs.

Per the study methods: Estimation of nucleated cell counts was performed using reference gene primer amplification. Assay used: immunoSEQ multiplex PCR; TCRdb lists only in-frame clones, some missing. The DNA gave D and trimming, while V, J and clone size come from that table. This sample has about 120,000 clones, with roughly 80% found just once. This clone was seen more than once but under ten times. V lost 4 bases and J 0 bases, leaving 10 bases between the germline ends. Germline CDR1 reads SNHLY; CDR2 reads FYNNEI. The CDR3 length is 15 residues. The genes are TRBV2 and TRBJ1-5, with D unclear. The sample taken for sequencing was peripheral blood. The source of this sequence is a human donor in a cohort sampled during active COVID-19. This chain's CDR3 is CASSGSTPSNQPQHF. CDR3 nucleotide sequence: TGTGCCAGCAGTGGATCGACACCTAGCAATCAGCCCCAGCATTTT.